In this sample, the clone carrying this T cell receptor beta chain turned up a few times. The antigen is unknown. Then a second PCR, running roughly 6 to 12 cycles, was carried out with a sample-barcoded 5' primer and a J-beta primer mix. Sequencing yielded, for each sample, at least 3 million paired-end reads carrying CDR3. TCRdb ran MiXCR on the 5' RACE reads and lists one entry per CDR3 protein. The sample has around 970,000 distinct CDR3 sequences, roughly 51% seen once. This CDR3 is built from 15 residues. V was trimmed by 2 bases and J by 3 bases, leaving 13 bases between them. Germline V gives CDR1 SEHNR, CDR2 FQNEAQ (reference sequence). The data stem from a study of blood T cells in healthy people across ages. Study-wide findings and caveats: TCR beta diversity correlated strongly with naive T cell percentage.

The chain has TRBV7-9 and TRBJ2-5, with a weak D call TRBD2 (5 bases). The sequenced material came from blood. The origin of this receptor is a woman aged 60-75 years in good health. The CDR3 protein is CASSLSAGSEETQYF. The CDR3 DNA reads as TGTGCCAGCAGCTTATCGGCTGGGAGTGAAGAGACCCAGTACTTC.